This T cell receptor (beta chain) is from a study of blood T cell repertoires in COVID-19. Study information: From T cells, B-cell-depleted T cells, or PBMCs came the material, which was cDNA or gDNA.

Methods used by the authors: It was from reference gene primer amplification that nucleated cell counts were estimated. Repertoires were generated with immunoSEQ multiplex PCR, while TCRdb's copy carries only in-frame clones and drops some. V and J calls and clone size are given by that table; D and trimming were obtained from the DNA. The table has some 380,000 clones, roughly 86% seen once; the top ten hold 1.3%. Germline CDR1 and CDR2: LNHDA and SQIVND (reference sequence). The ends were cut back, 6 bases at V and 2 bases at J, with 14 bases in the middle. This CDR3 has 15 residues. The J gene is TRBJ1-3, the V gene TRBV19; tentative D call: TRBD1 (5 bases). The sample consisted of PBMCs or T cells enriched from blood (not recorded which). The clonotype was recovered from a man younger than 40 who had recovered from COVID-19. CDR3 nucleotide sequence: TGTGCCAGTAGCCAGATGGGGGGTCCTGGAAACACCATATATTTT. Its translation is CASSQMGGPGNTIYF.